The clone carrying this T cell receptor (beta chain) was counted at least ten times. Its antigen is not identified. The germline V and J ends were trimmed by 4 bases and 0 bases, with 12 bases remaining between them. The CDR3 has 16 amino acids. Looked up from germline, CDR1 is SGHTA and CDR2 is FQGTGA. The data belong to a study of identical twins. Findings of the study overall: The models systematically underestimated how much out-of-frame TCR alpha was shared in monozygotic twins.

TCRdb re-derived calls from the 5' RACE reads in MiXCR, one entry per CDR3 protein. Here the sample spans over 550,000 distinct CDR3 sequences, under 8.5% being singletons. The donor group consisted entirely of healthy Caucasians. The data were also submitted as part of a second study, on yellow fever vaccine responses in identical twins.

Sequenced: PBMCs. This sequence joins TRBV7-3 and TRBJ2-2, with D maybe TRBD2 (6 bases). The clonotype comes from a woman under 30 in good health. DNA of the CDR3: TGTGCCAGCAGCTCCGTGGGGGGAGCGAACACCGGGGAGCTGTTTTTT. Translating it yields CASSSVGGANTGELFF.